The entry below gives a single T cell receptor beta chain sequence along with its context. The assay was immunoSEQ multiplex PCR, and TCRdb's table has in-frame clones only and misses some. This sample has about 70,000 clones, with less than 85% found just once. These data are taken from a study of T cell responses to AZD1222 COVID-19 vaccine. The ends lost 3 bases at V and 1 base at J; junction bases unmatched: 6. The CDR3 length is 15 residues. CDR1 SGHDT and CDR2 YYEEEE come from the germline V gene. This specimen consisted of peripheral blood, obtained on day 0 of AZD1222 vaccination. This sequence joins TRBV5-6 and TRBJ2-7; 8 bases fit TRBD1. This clonotype originated in an adult in good health. The CDR3 reads CASSSPGQVSYEQYF. CDR3 coding DNA: TGTGCCAGCAGCTCCCCGGGACAGGTTTCCTACGAGCAGTACTTC. Filled out from reference TRBV5-6 and TRBJ2-7, the complete variable domain reads DAGVTQSPTHLIKTRGQQVTLRCSPKSGHDTVSWYQQALGQGPQFIFQYYEEEERQRGNFPDRFSGHQFPNYSSELNVNALLLGDSALYLCASSSPGQVSYEQYFGPGTRLTVT.